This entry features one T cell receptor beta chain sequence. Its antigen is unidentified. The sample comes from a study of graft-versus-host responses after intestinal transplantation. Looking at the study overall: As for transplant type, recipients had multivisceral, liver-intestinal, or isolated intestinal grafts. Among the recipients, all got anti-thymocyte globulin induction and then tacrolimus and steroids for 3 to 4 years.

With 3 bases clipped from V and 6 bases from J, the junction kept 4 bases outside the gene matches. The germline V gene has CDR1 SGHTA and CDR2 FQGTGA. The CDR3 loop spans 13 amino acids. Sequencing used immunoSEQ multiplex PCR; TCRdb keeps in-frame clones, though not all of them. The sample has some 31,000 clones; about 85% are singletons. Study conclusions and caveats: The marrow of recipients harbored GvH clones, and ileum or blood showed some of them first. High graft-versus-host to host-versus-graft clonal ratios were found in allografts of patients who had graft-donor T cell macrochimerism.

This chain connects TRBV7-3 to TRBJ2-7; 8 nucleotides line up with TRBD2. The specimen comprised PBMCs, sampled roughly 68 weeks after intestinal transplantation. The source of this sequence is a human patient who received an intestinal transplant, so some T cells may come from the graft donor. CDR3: CASSFLAGGEQYF. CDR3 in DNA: TGTGCCAGCAGCTTCTTGGCGGGAGGCGAGCAGTACTTC.